This is a list of T cell receptor beta chains from one sample in a study of preoperative IRX-2 immunotherapy in early breast cancer. Libraries were prepared by immunoSEQ multiplex PCR; TCRdb keeps only in-frame clonotypes and omits some of them. The repertoire includes approximately 3,500 clones, 75% to 90% of them detected once, and approximately 5.5% sits in the top ten. Sample: tumor tissue, taken before IRX-2 immunotherapy. These receptor sequences come from a human donor with breast cancer. Both conserved end residues are part of each CDR3. A D gene is named only where the DNA matches it firmly. Clone size is stated in some rows and not others, as once, few, many or a class when expanded.

CDR3 length: 13
D gene: NA
clone size: NA
J gene: TRBJ2-2
V gene: TRBV19
CDR3 protein: CASTIRGTGELFF
CDR3 DNA: TGTGCCAGTACCATAAGGGGGACCGGGGAGCTGTTTTTT

CDR3 length: 17
D gene: NA
clone size: NA
J gene: TRBJ2-3
V gene: TRBV6-8
CDR3 protein: CASSYGSTLTSTDTQYF
CDR3 DNA: TGTGCCAGCAGTTACGGGTCGACTCTAACCAGCACAGATACGCAGTATTTT

CDR3 length: 17
D gene: NA
clone size: NA
J gene: TRBJ2-1
V gene: TRBV10-3
CDR3 protein: CAISESGTAISYNEQFF
CDR3 DNA: TGTGCCATCAGTGAGTCGGGGACGGCGATCTCCTACAATGAGCAGTTCTTC

CDR3 length: 17
D gene: NA
clone size: few
J gene: TRBJ1-3
V gene: TRBV11-3
CDR3 protein: CASSLSPWGSSGNTIYF
CDR3 DNA: TGTGCCAGCAGCTTATCCCCGTGGGGCAGCTCTGGAAACACCATATATTTT

CDR3 length: 18
D gene: NA
clone size: few
J gene: TRBJ2-2
V gene: TRBV28
CDR3 protein: CASSLFGRVSANTGELFF
CDR3 DNA: TGTGCCAGCAGTTTATTCGGTAGGGTCAGCGCGAACACCGGGGAGCTGTTTTTT

CDR3 length: 14
D gene: NA
clone size: few
J gene: TRBJ1-1
V gene: TRBV11-3
CDR3 protein: CASSLWDTNTEAFF
CDR3 DNA: TGTGCCAGCAGCTTATGGGACACTAACACTGAAGCTTTCTTT

CDR3 length: 12
D gene: NA
clone size: NA
J gene: TRBJ2-5
V gene: TRBV29-1
CDR3 protein: CSVGPGEETQYF
CDR3 DNA: TGCAGCGTTGGTCCAGGGGAAGAGACCCAGTACTTC

CDR3 length: 13
D gene: NA
clone size: NA
J gene: TRBJ1-1
V gene: TRBV28
CDR3 protein: CASITPGRTEAFF
CDR3 DNA: TGTGCCAGCATCACGCCAGGGCGAACTGAAGCTTTCTTT

CDR3 length: 16
D gene: TRBD1
clone size: NA
J gene: TRBJ2-3
V gene: TRBV6-8
CDR3 protein: CASSRPGQGRADTQYF
CDR3 DNA: TGTGCCAGCAGTCGACCTGGACAGGGTCGCGCAGATACGCAGTATTTT

CDR3 length: 17
D gene: NA
clone size: NA
J gene: TRBJ2-6
V gene: TRBV5-1
CDR3 protein: CASSLAGFGSGANVLTF
CDR3 DNA: TGCGCCAGCAGCTTGGCCGGGTTTGGGTCTGGGGCCAACGTCCTGACTTTC

CDR3 length: 14
D gene: NA
clone size: NA
J gene: TRBJ2-1
V gene: TRBV29-1
CDR3 protein: CSVETIPALNEQFF
CDR3 DNA: TGCAGCGTTGAGACTATTCCAGCTCTGAATGAGCAGTTCTTC

CDR3 length: 11
D gene: NA
clone size: NA
J gene: TRBJ2-1
V gene: TRBV19
CDR3 protein: CASSTYNEQFF
CDR3 DNA: TGTGCCAGTAGTACATACAATGAGCAGTTCTTC

CDR3 length: 18
D gene: NA
clone size: NA
J gene: TRBJ1-1
V gene: TRBV1
CDR3 protein: CASSQVRAATWGDTEAFF
CDR3 DNA: TGCGCCAGCAGCCAAGTAAGGGCAGCGACGTGGGGGGACACTGAAGCTTTCTTT

CDR3 length: 12
D gene: NA
clone size: NA
J gene: TRBJ1-1
V gene: TRBV29-1
CDR3 protein: CSVETLRAEAFF
CDR3 DNA: TGCAGCGTTGAAACCCTCCGGGCCGAAGCTTTCTTT

CDR3 length: 15
D gene: NA
clone size: once
J gene: TRBJ2-1
V gene: TRBV6-8
CDR3 protein: CASSYQLPVGNEQFF
CDR3 DNA: TGTGCCAGCAGTTACCAACTCCCCGTGGGGAATGAGCAGTTCTTC

CDR3 length: 17
D gene: NA
clone size: once
J gene: TRBJ2-6
V gene: TRBV28
CDR3 protein: CASSRGGGISGANVLTF
CDR3 DNA: TGTGCCAGCAGCCGTGGGGGAGGCATCTCTGGGGCCAACGTCCTGACTTTC

CDR3 length: 16
D gene: TRBD2
clone size: NA
J gene: TRBJ2-3
V gene: TRBV7-4
CDR3 protein: CASSLFLAGSTDTQYF
CDR3 DNA: TGTGCCAGCAGCTTATTCCTAGCGGGAAGCACAGATACGCAGTATTTT

CDR3 length: 14
D gene: NA
clone size: NA
J gene: TRBJ1-2
V gene: TRBV7-7
CDR3 protein: CASSSHGTVIGYTF
CDR3 DNA: TGTGCCAGCAGCTCTCACGGGACGGTTATTGGCTACACCTTC

CDR3 length: 14
D gene: NA
clone size: NA
J gene: TRBJ2-5
V gene: TRBV19
CDR3 protein: CASSIPGLQETQYF
CDR3 DNA: TGTGCCAGTAGTATACCGGGACTCCAAGAGACCCAGTACTTC

CDR3 length: 18
D gene: TRBD1
clone size: NA
J gene: TRBJ1-2
V gene: TRBV15
CDR3 protein: CATSRDKWDRGPQDGYTF
CDR3 DNA: TGTGCCACCAGCAGAGATAAATGGGACAGGGGGCCCCAGGACGGCTACACCTTC

CDR3 length: 15
D gene: NA
clone size: NA
J gene: TRBJ1-5
V gene: TRBV6-8
CDR3 protein: CASSYSQGRNQPQHF
CDR3 DNA: TGTGCCAGCAGTTACTCCCAGGGCCGCAATCAGCCCCAGCATTTT

CDR3 length: 15
D gene: NA
clone size: NA
J gene: TRBJ2-7
V gene: TRBV6-8
CDR3 protein: CASSYPGRSSYEQYF
CDR3 DNA: TGTGCCAGCAGTTACCCCGGCCGGAGCTCCTACGAGCAGTACTTC